This T cell receptor beta chain was retrieved from a study of technical replicates of blood from a handful of donors. Germline loops: CDR1 SGHAT, CDR2 FQNNGV. This CDR3 has 15 amino acids. Trimming pared 1 base from V and 0 bases from J, leaving 7 bases between. Generated by immunoSEQ multiplex PCR, the TCRdb table keeps only in-frame clones and is missing some. The data hold 75,000 to 95,000 clones, with 90% to 96% observed a single time. This clone was picked up a small number of times. Source material: T cells isolated from PBMCs. The chain combines TRBV11-2 with TRBJ2-1; D gene unclear. The receptor was derived from a human donor in good health. The CDR3 spells CASSLVTSSYNEQFF. The DNA for the CDR3 is TGTGCCAGCAGCTTAGTGACAAGCTCCTACAATGAGCAGTTCTTC.